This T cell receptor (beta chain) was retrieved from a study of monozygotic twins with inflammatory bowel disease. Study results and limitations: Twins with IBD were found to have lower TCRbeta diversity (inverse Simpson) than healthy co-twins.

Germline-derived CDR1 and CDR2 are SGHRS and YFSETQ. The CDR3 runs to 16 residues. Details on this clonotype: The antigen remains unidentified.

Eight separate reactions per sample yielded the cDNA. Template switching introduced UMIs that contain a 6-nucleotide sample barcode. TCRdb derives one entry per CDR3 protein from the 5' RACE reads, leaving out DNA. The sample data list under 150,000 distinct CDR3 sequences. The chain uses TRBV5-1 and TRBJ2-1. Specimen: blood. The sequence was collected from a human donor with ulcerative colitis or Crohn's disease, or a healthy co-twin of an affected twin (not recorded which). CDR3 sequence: CASSLAVLATDNEQFF.